A selection of T cell receptor beta chains follows, all from one sample in a study of blood T cell repertoires in COVID-19. Clones were sequenced by immunoSEQ multiplex PCR, and TCRdb holds only the in-frame ones, with some missing. The table shows just under 350,000 clones, with approximately 87% occurring only once. The material sequenced was peripheral blood. Every receptor here comes from a woman in her 50s with COVID-19, enrolled during active disease. Each CDR3 is given with its conserved first and last residue. A D gene is named only where the DNA matches it firmly. Clone sizes are given selectively: once, few, many, or a class where the clone is expanded.

V gene	clone size	D gene	J gene	CDR3 protein	CDR3 DNA
TRBV29-1	-	TRBD1	TRBJ2-5	CSVGGRTGVTEETQYF	TGCAGCGTTGGCGGCCGGACAGGGGTGACGGAAGAGACCCAGTACTTC
TRBV19	-	-	TRBJ2-1	CASSITGAVFVNEQFF	TGTGCCAGTAGTATTACGGGAGCGGTTTTTGTCAATGAGCAGTTCTTC
TRBV12-3/TRBV12-4	-	-	TRBJ2-4	CASSFRENIQYF	TGTGCCAGCAGTTTCAGGGAAAACATTCAGTACTTC
TRBV6-5	-	-	TRBJ1-2	CASSTGPGYGYTF	TGTGCCAGCAGCACAGGACCCGGGTATGGCTACACCTTC
TRBV3-1/TRBV3-2	-	-	TRBJ1-1	CASSPRDTEAFF	TGTGCCAGCAGCCCCCGGGACACTGAAGCTTTCTTT
TRBV30	few	-	TRBJ1-2	CAWFLGWGGGYTF	TGTGCCTGGTTCCTCGGATGGGGGGGAGGCTACACCTTC
TRBV3-1/TRBV3-2	-	-	TRBJ1-1	CASSQEREAFF	TGTGCCAGCAGCCAAGAGCGTGAAGCTTTCTTT
TRBV9	-	TRBD2	TRBJ2-7	CASSYGLAGPYEQYF	TGTGCCAGCAGCTATGGACTAGCGGGACCCTACGAGCAGTACTTC
TRBV7-7	-	TRBD2	TRBJ2-1	CASSLVSGSGYNEQFF	TGTGCTAGCAGCTTAGTAAGCGGGAGCGGCTACAATGAGCAGTTCTTC
TRBV30	once	-	TRBJ1-6	CAWSVAGAIYNSPLHF	TGTGCCTGGAGTGTCGCAGGGGCGATCTATAATTCACCCCTCCACTTT
TRBV18	-	TRBD2	TRBJ2-1	CASSPPTGTTSGKQFF	TGTGCCAGCTCACCCCCGACAGGGACTACTAGCGGGAAGCAGTTCTTC
TRBV2	few	TRBD1	TRBJ1-4	CASRGGQGWDEKLFF	TGTGCCAGCAGGGGCGGACAGGGGTGGGACGAAAAACTGTTTTTT
TRBV11-3	few	TRBD1	TRBJ1-1	CASSLPKDRGGNTEAFF	TGTGCCAGCAGCTTACCTAAGGACAGGGGAGGTAACACTGAAGCTTTCTTT
TRBV7-8	-	-	TRBJ2-7	CASSLDRQKTGSFSWQYF	TGTGCCAGCAGCTTGGACAGACAGAAAACCGGGTCGTTTTCATGGCAGTACTTC
TRBV11-3	-	TRBD2	TRBJ2-1	CASSSGTSAIHEQFF	TGTGCCAGCAGCTCCGGGACTAGCGCCATACATGAGCAGTTCTTC
TRBV2	-	-	TRBJ2-7	CASSPGRSYEQYF	TGTGCCAGCAGCCCAGGGCGGAGCTACGAGCAGTACTTC
TRBV7-2	-	TRBD2	TRBJ2-3	CASSSPPGGRTTDTQYF	TGTGCCAGCAGCTCCCCGCCTGGCGGGAGGACCACAGATACGCAGTATTTT
TRBV19	-	-	TRBJ2-1	CASARVGYNEQFF	TGTGCCAGCGCGCGGGTGGGCTACAATGAGCAGTTCTTC
TRBV10-3	-	TRBD1	TRBJ2-1	CAISGEGASYNEQFF	TGTGCCATCAGTGGAGAGGGGGCATCGTACAATGAGCAGTTCTTC
TRBV5-1	-	TRBD2	TRBJ2-3	CASSMLGGSTDTQYF	TGCGCCAGCAGCATGTTGGGGGGGAGCACAGATACGCAGTATTTT
TRBV10-2	-	-	TRBJ1-6	CASTPVGGDSPLHF	TGCGCCAGCACCCCCGTCGGGGGAGATTCACCCCTCCACTTT
TRBV30	many	-	TRBJ1-5	CAWSDRVNGQPQHF	TGTGCCTGGAGTGACAGGGTGAATGGTCAGCCCCAGCATTTT
TRBV27	once	TRBD1	TRBJ2-7	CASTSRGPSSYEQYF	TGTGCCAGCACTTCTAGGGGGCCCAGCTCCTACGAGCAGTACTTC
TRBV24-1	-	-	TRBJ1-2	CATSDSGTQKFNYGYTF	TGTGCCACCAGTGATTCCGGGACACAAAAATTTAACTATGGCTACACCTTC
TRBV7-9	-	TRBD1	TRBJ1-2	CASSLTQGANYGYTF	TGTGCCAGCAGCTTAACGCAGGGGGCTAACTATGGCTACACCTTC
TRBV10-3	-	-	TRBJ1-5	CAISEANQPQHF	TGTGCCATCAGTGAAGCCAATCAGCCCCAGCATTTT
TRBV5-8	once	TRBD1	TRBJ2-5	CASSSGQGYETQYF	TGTGCCAGCAGCTCCGGACAGGGGTACGAGACCCAGTACTTC
TRBV18	-	-	TRBJ2-1	CASSPAGVYNEQFF	TGTGCCAGCTCACCGGCAGGGGTCTACAATGAGCAGTTCTTC
TRBV4-1	few	-	TRBJ1-5	CASSQGQYQPQHF	TGCGCCAGCAGCCAAGGACAGTACCAGCCCCAGCATTTT
TRBV7-9	few	TRBD2	TRBJ2-1	CASSLTSGHNEQFF	TGTGCCAGCAGCCTTACTAGCGGACACAATGAGCAGTTCTTC
TRBV28	once	-	TRBJ1-5	CASSQNRGNQPQHF	TGTGCCAGCAGCCAAAACAGGGGCAATCAGCCCCAGCATTTT